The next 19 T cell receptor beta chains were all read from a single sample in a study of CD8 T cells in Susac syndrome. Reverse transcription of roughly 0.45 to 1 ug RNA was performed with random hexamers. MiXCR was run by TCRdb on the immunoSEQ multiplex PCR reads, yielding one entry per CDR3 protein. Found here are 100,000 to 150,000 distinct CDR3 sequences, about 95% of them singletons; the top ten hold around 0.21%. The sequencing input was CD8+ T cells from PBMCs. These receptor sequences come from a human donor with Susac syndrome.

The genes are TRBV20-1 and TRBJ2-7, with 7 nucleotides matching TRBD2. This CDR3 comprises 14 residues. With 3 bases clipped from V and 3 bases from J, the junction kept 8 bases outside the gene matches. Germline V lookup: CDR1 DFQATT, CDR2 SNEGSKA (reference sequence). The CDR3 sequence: CSARAGLADYEQYF. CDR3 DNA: TGCAGTGCTAGGGCGGGGCTAGCGGACTACGAGCAGTACTTC.

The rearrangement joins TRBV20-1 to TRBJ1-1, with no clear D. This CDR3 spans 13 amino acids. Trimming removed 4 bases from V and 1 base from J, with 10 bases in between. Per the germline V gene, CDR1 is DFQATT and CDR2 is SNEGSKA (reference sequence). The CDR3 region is CSATSGENTEAFF. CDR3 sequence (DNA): TGCAGTGCTACCAGCGGGGAGAACACTGAAGCTTTCTTT.

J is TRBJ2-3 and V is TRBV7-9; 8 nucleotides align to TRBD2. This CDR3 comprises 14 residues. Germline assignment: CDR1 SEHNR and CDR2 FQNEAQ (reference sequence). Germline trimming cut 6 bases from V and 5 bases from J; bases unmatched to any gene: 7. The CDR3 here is CASRTGGKVDTQYF. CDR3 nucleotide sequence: TGTGCCAGCAGAACGGGAGGGAAAGTAGATACGCAGTATTTT.

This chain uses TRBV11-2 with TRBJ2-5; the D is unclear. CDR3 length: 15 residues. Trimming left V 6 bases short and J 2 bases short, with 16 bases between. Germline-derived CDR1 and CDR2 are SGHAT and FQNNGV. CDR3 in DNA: TGTGCCAGCAGGACGGGCCGACGTATACAAGAGACCCAGTACTTC. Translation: CASRTGRRIQETQYF.

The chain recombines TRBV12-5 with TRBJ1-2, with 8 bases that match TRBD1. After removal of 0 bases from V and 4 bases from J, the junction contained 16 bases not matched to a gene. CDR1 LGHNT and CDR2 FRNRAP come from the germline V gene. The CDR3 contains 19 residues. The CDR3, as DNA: TGTGCTAGTGGTTTGGTAAGGTTCTTCTTGCGGGACAGGACCTATGGCTACACCTTC. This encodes CASGLVRFFLRDRTYGYTF.

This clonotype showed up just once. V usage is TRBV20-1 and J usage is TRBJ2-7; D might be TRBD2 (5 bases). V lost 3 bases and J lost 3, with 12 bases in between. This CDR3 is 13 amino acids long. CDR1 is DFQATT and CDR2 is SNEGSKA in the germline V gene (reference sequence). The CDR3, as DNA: TGCAGTGCTAGTTGGTTAGCGAGCTACGAGCAGTACTTC. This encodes CSASWLASYEQYF.

The CDR3 DNA reads TGTGCCAGCGGGGACGGAGAGACCCAGTACTTC. Protein product: CASGDGETQYF. This chain joins TRBV27 and TRBJ2-5; either TRBD1 or TRBD2 may fit D (5 bases each). Trimming stripped 8 bases from V and 4 bases from J, with 8 bases between. CDR3 size: 11 residues. Germline V gene lookup returns CDR1 MNHEY and CDR2 SMNVEV (reference sequence).

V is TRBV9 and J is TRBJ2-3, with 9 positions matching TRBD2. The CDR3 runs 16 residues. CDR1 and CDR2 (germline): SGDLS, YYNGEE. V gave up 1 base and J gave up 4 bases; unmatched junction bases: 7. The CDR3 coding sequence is TGTGCCAGCAGCGTACGGCGGGAGGGCTTCCCAGATACGCAGTATTTT. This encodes CASSVRREGFPDTQYF.

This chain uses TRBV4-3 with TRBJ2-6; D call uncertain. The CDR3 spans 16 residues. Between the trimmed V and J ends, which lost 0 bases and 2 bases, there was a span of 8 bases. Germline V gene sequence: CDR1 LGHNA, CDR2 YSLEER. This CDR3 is CASSQDFQTGANVLTF. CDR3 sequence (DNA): TGCGCCAGCAGCCAAGATTTTCAGACTGGGGCCAACGTCCTGACTTTC.

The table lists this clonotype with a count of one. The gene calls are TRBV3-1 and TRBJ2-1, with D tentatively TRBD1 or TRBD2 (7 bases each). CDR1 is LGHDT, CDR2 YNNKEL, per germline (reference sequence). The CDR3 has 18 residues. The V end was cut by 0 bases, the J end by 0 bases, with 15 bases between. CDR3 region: CASSQDRAGQSSYNEQFF. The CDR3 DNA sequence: TGTGCCAGCAGCCAAGATCGAGCGGGACAGAGCTCCTACAATGAGCAGTTCTTC.

CDR3 sequence reads: CASWGDYNEQFF. CDR3 DNA sequence: TGCGCCAGCTGGGGGGACTACAATGAGCAGTTCTTC. The V and J genes are TRBV5-1 and TRBJ2-1; a possible D gene is TRBD2 (6 bases). The V gene lost 7 bases and the J gene lost 3 bases, with 8 bases spanning the gap. CDR3 size: 12 residues. The germline V gene has CDR1 SGHRS and CDR2 YFSETQ.

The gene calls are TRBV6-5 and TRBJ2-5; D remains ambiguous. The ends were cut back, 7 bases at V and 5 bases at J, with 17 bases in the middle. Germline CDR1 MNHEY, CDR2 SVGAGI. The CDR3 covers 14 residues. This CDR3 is CASNYGGDGETQYF. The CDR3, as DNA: TGTGCCAGCAACTACGGCGGTGATGGGGAGACCCAGTACTTC.

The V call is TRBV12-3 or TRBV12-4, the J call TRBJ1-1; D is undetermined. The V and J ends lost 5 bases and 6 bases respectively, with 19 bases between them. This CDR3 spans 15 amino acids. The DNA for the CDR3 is TGTGCCAGCAGTCCCAGAGAGGGAAGAGTTTCTGAAGCTTTCTTT. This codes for CASSPREGRVSEAFF.

CDR3 region: CASSLGVSSGANVLTF. The CDR3 DNA is TGTGCCAGCAGCCTTGGGGTAAGCTCTGGGGCCAACGTCCTGACTTTC. The chain joins TRBV3-1 to TRBJ2-6; D is uncertain. V lost 4 bases to trimming and J lost 0 bases, with 10 bases between them. Germline CDR1 LGHDT, CDR2 YNNKEL (reference sequence). The CDR3 is made up of 16 amino acids.

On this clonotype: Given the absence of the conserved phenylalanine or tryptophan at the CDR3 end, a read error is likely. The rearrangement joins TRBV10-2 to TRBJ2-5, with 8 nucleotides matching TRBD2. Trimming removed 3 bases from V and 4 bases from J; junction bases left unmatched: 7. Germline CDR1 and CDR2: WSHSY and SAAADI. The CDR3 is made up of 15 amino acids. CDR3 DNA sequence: TGCGCCAGCAGTGAAGCCAGCGGGGGCTTAGAGACCCAGTACTCC. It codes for CASSEASGGLETQYS.

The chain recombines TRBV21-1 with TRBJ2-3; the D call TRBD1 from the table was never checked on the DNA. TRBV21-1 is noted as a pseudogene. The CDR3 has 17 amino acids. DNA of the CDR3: TGTGCCAGCAGCAACACCCTCAACAGGGTGTCCACAGATACGCAGTATTTT. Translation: CASSNTLNRVSTDTQYF.

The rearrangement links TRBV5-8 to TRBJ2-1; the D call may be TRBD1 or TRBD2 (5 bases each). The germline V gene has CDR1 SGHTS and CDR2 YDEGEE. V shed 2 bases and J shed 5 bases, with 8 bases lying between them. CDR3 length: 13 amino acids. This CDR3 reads CASSFGTHNEQFF. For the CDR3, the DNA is TGTGCCAGCAGCTTCGGGACCCACAATGAGCAGTTCTTC.

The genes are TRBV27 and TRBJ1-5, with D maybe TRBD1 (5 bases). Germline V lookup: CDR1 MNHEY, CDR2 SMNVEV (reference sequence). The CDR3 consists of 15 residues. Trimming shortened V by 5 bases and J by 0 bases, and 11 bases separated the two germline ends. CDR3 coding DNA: TGTGCCAGCAGTGGGGGAGCCTATAGCAATCAGCCCCAGCATTTT. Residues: CASSGGAYSNQPQHF.

The CDR3 is CAWSSLRADTEAFF. CDR3 nucleotide sequence: TGTGCCTGGAGTTCTTTGAGGGCGGACACTGAAGCTTTCTTT. The rearrangement uses TRBV30 and TRBJ1-1; D ambiguous. This CDR3 has 14 amino acids. V lost 2 bases and J 3 bases, leaving 13 bases between the germline ends. CDR1 is GTSNPN, CDR2 SVGIG, per germline (reference sequence).